The 2 T cell receptor beta chains in this list originate from one sample, sequenced in a study of T cells in Graves' hyperthyroidism and ophthalmopathy. RNA transcripts gave rise to amplified TCR beta CDR3 regions. The HTBI set primed first-round TCR CDR3 RT-PCR. TCRdb independently ran MiXCR on the multiplex PCR reads; one entry per CDR3 protein. Altogether about 690,000 distinct CDR3 sequences are present, around 15% being singletons, with the ten largest covering about 16%. Sequenced: blood. These receptors were taken from a man aged 45 to 65 with Graves' hyperthyroidism.

The J gene is TRBJ2-7, the V gene TRBV20-1; 7 positions match TRBD2. With V trimmed by 0 bases and J by 1 base, 12 bases remained unmatched. The CDR3 is 17 residues long. From germline, CDR1 is DFQATT and CDR2 SNEGSKA (reference sequence). The CDR3 loop is CSARDSGLLAISYEQYF. The CDR3 nucleotides read TGCAGTGCTAGAGATAGCGGATTACTAGCGATATCCTACGAGCAGTACTTC.

This clonotype was counted at least ten times. The rearrangement joins TRBV29-1 to TRBJ1-4; 10 bases match TRBD1. Germline CDR1 and CDR2: SQVTM and ANQGSEA. The CDR3 length is 14 residues. The V gene end was trimmed by 7 bases and the J gene end by 6 bases; junction bases not matched to a gene: 8. The CDR3, as DNA: TGCAGCGCCCGAGGACAGGGGGGGGATGAAAAACTGTTTTTT. Its translation is CSARGQGGDEKLFF.